This entry features one T cell receptor beta chain sequence. Its antigen is not known. These data come from a study of cytomegalovirus exposure and HLA in healthy donors. Broader study findings: Productive rates of about 90% or about 30% were seen for most TCR beta V segments in an earlier analysis. Later analysis demonstrated an association between a missense DCLRE1C variant and TCR beta V- and J-gene trimming.

V was trimmed by 2 bases and J by 2 bases, leaving 10 bases between them. Germline assignment: CDR1 SGHKS and CDR2 YYEKEE (reference sequence). The CDR3 has 14 residues. A multiplex PCR was run with 60 Vbeta primers and 13 Jbeta primers. The method was immunoSEQ multiplex PCR; TCRdb's version includes in-frame clones alone and lacks a portion of them. The repertoire holds about 70,000 clones, with roughly 71% as singletons. The TCR was taken from a woman aged 60-75 years in good health and CMV-seropositive. The V gene is TRBV5-5, the J gene TRBJ1-1, with D unresolved. Sequenced input: PBMCs. The CDR3, as DNA: TGTGCCAGCAGCTTTCTACAGCTAAACACTGAAGCTTTCTTT. It specifies CASSFLQLNTEAFF.